The rows below give T cell receptor beta chains drawn from one sample of a study of T cells in Graves' hyperthyroidism and ophthalmopathy. TCRdb re-called the multiplex PCR reads through MiXCR, storing one row per CDR3 protein. The sample consists of under 450,000 distinct CDR3 sequences, more than 15% of them appearing once. Input material: blood. The receptors originated from a woman younger than 35 with Graves' hyperthyroidism. CDR3s include the opening cysteine and the closing phenylalanine or tryptophan.

>TRBV5-5|TRBJ1-2
CASSLDVGLTNYGYTF
>TRBV2|TRBJ1-4
CASCPGQGIRGPNEKLFF
>TRBV6-1|TRBJ2-7
CASSPGLGAYEQYF
>TRBV7-3|TRBJ2-3
CASSLAGLSTQYF
>TRBV18|TRBJ1-2
CASSPGTSNYGYTF
>TRBV18|TRBJ2-1
CASSPPSRLYNEQFF
>TRBV10-3|TRBJ2-3
CAISGWSNGSDTQYF
>TRBV19|TRBJ1-2
CASTNTLQSPYGYTF
>TRBV6-1|TRBJ1-1
CASSPTGGAGTEAFF
>TRBV18|TRBJ2-5
CASSPPETQYF
>TRBV29-1|TRBJ2-6
CSVDAGANVLTF
>TRBV13|TRBJ2-1
CASSSRRGGLNEQFF
>TRBV24-1|TRBJ1-5
CATSDNNQPQHF
>TRBV28|TRBJ1-5
CASSDRYTNQPQHF
>TRBV6-5|TRBJ2-1
CASGYSAEGSNEQFF
>TRBV12-3/TRBV12-4|TRBJ2-1
CASRLAGGTNEQFF
>TRBV19|TRBJ1-2
CASARTVVYGYTF
>TRBV6-1|TRBJ1-2
CASSPRQDHYGYTF
>TRBV7-8|TRBJ2-7
CASRADVGEQYF
>TRBV11-2|TRBJ2-7
CASSPLAGITYEQYF
>TRBV5-4|TRBJ2-6
CASSPIDASQRTGANVLTF
>TRBV27|TRBJ1-1
CASRQGRGSTEAFF
>TRBV20-1|TRBJ2-1
CSARDNAGAWNEQFF
>TRBV6-1|TRBJ2-3
CASSAGWADTQYF
>TRBV18|TRBJ2-5
CASSPQLAGDQETQYF
>TRBV10-3|TRBJ2-7
CAVRGPGTEQYF
>TRBV9|TRBJ2-2
CASSVWAGNTGELFF